One sample yielded the 22 T cell receptor beta chains listed below, sequenced in a study of cytomegalovirus exposure and HLA in healthy donors (dated by TCRdb to between 2016 and 2019). The library was produced with the immunoSEQ multiplex PCR assay. For the multiplex PCR, a mixture combining 60 forward primers for TCR Vbeta segments and 13 reverse primers for TCR Jbeta segments was used. The table comes from immuneACCESS by way of TCRdb, which keeps in-frame sequences with V and J called. Part of the clones is missing from these tables; in studies checked, under half for an unresolved V gene and the rest for unknown reasons. Here the sample has 80,000 to 100,000 clones; roughly 70% occur a single time. Under 2.5% of the sample is held by the ten biggest clonotypes. Sequencing used PBMCs. The receptor source for this set is a man aged 50-60 years in good health and CMV-seronegative.

This clone was observed a single time. The chain couples TRBV5-1 to TRBJ2-1; 9 positions match TRBD2. V was pared by 1 base and J by 7 bases, with 6 bases of the junction left unmatched. Germline loops: CDR1 SGHRS, CDR2 YFSETQ. This CDR3 spans 15 amino acids. The CDR3 loop is CASSLSLSGSNEQFF. CDR3 sequence (DNA): TGCGCCAGCAGCTTGTCGCTTAGCGGGAGTAATGAGCAGTTCTTC. Full variable domain (outside the CDR3, taken from reference TRBV5-1 and TRBJ2-1): KAGVTQTPRYLIKTRGQQVTLSCSPISGHRSVSWYQQTPGQGLQFLFEYFSETQRNKGNFPGRFSGRQFSNSRSEMNVSTLELGDSALYLCASSLSLSGSNEQFFGPGTRLTVL.

The V and J genes are TRBV7-9 and TRBJ2-5, with TRBD2 as a possible D gene (8 bases). This CDR3 has 17 residues. V shed 1 base and J shed 0 bases, with 15 bases lying between them. CDR1 and CDR2 from the germline V gene are SEHNR and FQNEAQ (reference sequence). CDR3: CASSLGAGGQNQETQYF. CDR3 nucleotides: TGTGCCAGCAGCTTAGGGGCGGGGGGACAGAACCAAGAGACCCAGTACTTC.

The rearrangement links TRBV18 to TRBJ2-7; TRBD2 matches at 7 bases. The CDR3 length is 14 residues. After removal of 3 bases from V and 8 bases from J, the junction contained 10 bases not matched to a gene. The germline CDR1 and CDR2 sequences are KGHSH and LQKENI. The DNA for the CDR3 is TGTGCCAGCTCACCCGCGTCGACTAGCCCAAAGCAGTACTTC. It specifies CASSPASTSPKQYF.

The chain recombines TRBV5-4 with TRBJ2-2; 14 bases agree with TRBD2. Germline CDR1 SGHNT, CDR2 YYREEE (reference sequence). This CDR3 has 17 residues. The V gene end was trimmed by 5 bases and the J gene end by 1 base; junction bases not matched to a gene: 4. The CDR3 DNA follows: TGTGCCAGCAGGCCCGGGACTAGCGGGGGGAACACCGGGGAGCTGTTTTTT. It encodes CASRPGTSGGNTGELFF.

The chain uses TRBV27 and TRBJ2-5; 9 positions agree with TRBD1. Germline V lookup: CDR1 MNHEY, CDR2 SMNVEV (reference sequence). This CDR3 is built from 14 residues. V was clipped by 3 bases and J by 2 bases; unmatched bases: 1. CDR3 sequence (DNA): TGTGCCAGCAGTTTGGGACAGGGACAAGAGACCCAGTACTTC. Residues: CASSLGQGQETQYF.

The chain carries TRBV9 and TRBJ1-2, with D possibly matching TRBD1 (6 bases). Per the germline V gene, CDR1 is SGDLS and CDR2 is YYNGEE. Trimming left V 3 bases short and J 2 bases short, with 11 bases between. The CDR3 is made up of 14 amino acids. For the CDR3, the DNA is TGTGCCAGCAGCGATTCCGGGACAAACTATGGCTACACCTTC. It yields the protein CASSDSGTNYGYTF.

V usage is TRBV5-1 and J usage is TRBJ2-2, with D tentatively TRBD2 (5 bases). The CDR3 extends over 15 amino acids. CDR1 is SGHRS and CDR2 is YFSETQ in the germline V gene. V gave up 5 bases and J gave up 6 bases, with 17 bases separating them. CDR3 in amino acids: CASRIGPSEAGELFF. CDR3 in DNA: TGCGCCAGCAGAATTGGACCTTCGGAGGCCGGGGAGCTGTTTTTT.

By its share, this clone is medium-sized (0.01 to 0.1%). J is TRBJ1-4 and V is TRBV5-1, with unresolved D. This CDR3 spans 14 amino acids. Deletions cut 6 bases from V and 6 bases from J, with 15 bases between. The germline V gene encodes CDR1 SGHRS and CDR2 YFSETQ. CDR3 DNA sequence: TGCGCCAGCAAATTCGAGGGTTACTATGAAAAACTGTTTTTT. It specifies CASKFEGYYEKLFF.

This chain links TRBV14 with TRBJ1-2; 12 nucleotides agree with TRBD1. V was clipped by 2 bases and J by 6 bases; unmatched bases: 4. This CDR3 has 15 residues. Germline assignment: CDR1 SGHDN and CDR2 FVKESK. This CDR3 reads CASSQTGQGAHGYTF. As DNA, the CDR3 is TGTGCCAGCAGCCAAACGGGACAGGGGGCACATGGCTACACCTTC.

The chain's CDR3 is CASSRYYEQYF. CDR3 DNA: TGTGCCAGCAGCCGATATTACGAGCAGTACTTC. J is TRBJ2-5 and V is TRBV28; no reliable D call. The J call may be in error: the DNA end matches TRBJ2-7 better. The CDR3 consists of 11 residues. CDR1 is MDHEN, CDR2 SYDVKM, per germline.

The V call is TRBV18, the J call TRBJ1-1; 12 positions match TRBD1. The germline CDR1 and CDR2 sequences are KGHSH and LQKENI. Trimming took 3 bases from V and 4 from J; bases not matched to a gene: 12. CDR3 size: 18 residues. The CDR3 spells CASSPPGTGGAGSTEAFF. In DNA form, the CDR3 reads TGTGCCAGCTCACCCCCCGGGACAGGGGGCGCGGGGAGCACTGAAGCTTTCTTT.

This clone occurred a few times. The junction departs from germline at one end; a sequencing error may be responsible. This chain links TRBV7-7 with TRBJ2-7; maybe TRBD1 (6 bases). The CDR3 consists of 14 residues. The germline V gene has CDR1 SSHAT and CDR2 FNYEAQ (reference sequence). CDR3 nucleotides: TGTGCTAGCAGCTCTGGGACACCCCCCTACGAGCAGTACTTC. Translating it yields CASSSGTPPYEQYF.

This clone was seen once. The chain recombines TRBV7-6 with TRBJ2-1; 8 bases fit TRBD2. The V gene's germline CDR1 is SGHVS and CDR2 FNYEAQ. V trimming: 4 bases; J trimming: 6 bases; junction bases outside the gene matches: 5. The CDR3 spans 14 residues. CDR3 nucleotides: TGTGCCAGCAGCTGGGCCACTAGCGGCAATGAGCAGTTCTTC. Residues: CASSWATSGNEQFF.

This sequence joins TRBV11-2 and TRBJ2-5, with 7 bases that match TRBD1. The end of the DNA fits TRBJ2-7 better, so the J call may be wrong. This CDR3 is 15 amino acids long. Germline V lookup: CDR1 SGHAT, CDR2 FQNNGV. CDR3 in DNA: TGTGCCAGCAGCCGGGACAGCCTAAGCTCCTACGAGCAGTACTTC. Protein product: CASSRDSLSSYEQYF.

This sequence joins TRBV5-4 and TRBJ2-1; D possibly corresponds to TRBD2 (6 bases). CDR3 size: 15 residues. From germline, CDR1 is SGHNT and CDR2 YYREEE (reference sequence). With 0 bases removed from V and 7 bases from J, the gap between germline ends came to 14 bases. The CDR3 sequence: CASSLVGGKGNEQFF. The CDR3 nucleotides are TGTGCCAGCAGCTTGGTCGGCGGGAAGGGAAATGAGCAGTTCTTC.

The CDR3: CASSLIGQGGSYEQYF. DNA of the CDR3: TGTGCCAGCAGCTTAATTGGACAGGGTGGTTCCTACGAGCAGTACTTC. V usage is TRBV11-2 and J usage is TRBJ2-5; TRBD1 matches 8 bases. The J call may be faulty, since TRBJ2-7 better matches the DNA end. Germline CDR1 is SGHAT and CDR2 is FQNNGV. The length of the CDR3 is 16 residues.

The table lists this clone with a count of one. The chain couples TRBV5-1 to TRBJ1-6, with 8 positions matching TRBD1. Germline-derived CDR1 and CDR2 are SGHRS and YFSETQ. The CDR3 is 16 residues long. Losses at the gene ends were 4 bases for V and 9 bases for J; bases not matched to a gene: 12. CDR3 region: CASSLGARTGFSPLHF. CDR3 DNA sequence: TGCGCCAGCAGCCTAGGAGCTAGGACAGGGTTTTCACCCCTCCACTTT.

This chain uses TRBV5-1 with TRBJ2-5; 12 bases are shared with TRBD2. The CDR3 consists of 20 residues. J was trimmed by 5 bases and V by 0 bases; bases with no gene match: 17. Germline assignment: CDR1 SGHRS and CDR2 YFSETQ. The CDR3 is CASSLALSGTSGFLGETQYF. CDR3 coding DNA: TGCGCCAGCAGCTTGGCCCTATCCGGGACTAGCGGGTTCTTGGGGGAGACCCAGTACTTC.

The V call is TRBV27, the J call TRBJ2-7; a possible D gene is TRBD2 (5 bases). V was shortened by 2 bases and J by 6 bases, with 14 bases between the two germline ends. Germline-derived CDR1 and CDR2 are MNHEY and SMNVEV (reference sequence). The length of the CDR3 is 14 residues. In DNA form, the CDR3 reads TGTGCCAGCAGTTTAAGTGTACTAGTATCCGAGCAGTACTTC. The encoded protein is CASSLSVLVSEQYF.

This clone was observed a single time. The V and J genes are TRBV10-3 and TRBJ1-4; D gene ambiguous. The CDR3 is 16 residues long. The germline V gene has CDR1 ENHRY and CDR2 SYGVKD. V was cut by 0 bases and J by 7 bases, with 15 bases left in between. CDR3 protein: CAISESTRGVGEKLFF. As DNA, the CDR3 is TGTGCCATCAGTGAGTCGACGCGCGGGGTCGGTGAAAAACTGTTTTTT.

The chain has TRBV5-1 and TRBJ1-6; D unclear. There are 14 residues in the CDR3. In germline, CDR1 is SGHRS, CDR2 YFSETQ. Trimming cost V 0 bases and J 9 bases, with 10 bases left between them. DNA for the CDR3: TGCGCCAGCAGCTTGGAGGTAGGAGTTTCACCCCTCCACTTT. Protein product: CASSLEVGVSPLHF.

This chain joins TRBV4-2 and TRBJ1-3, with 8 bases identical to TRBD1. The junction had 14 bases not matched to a gene; V was cut back by 0 bases and J by 4 bases. Germline CDR1 and CDR2: LGHNA and YNFKEQ. This CDR3 region has 19 residues. The CDR3 protein is CASSQDYPGDRGSGNTIYF. The CDR3 region has the DNA TGTGCCAGCAGCCAAGACTACCCTGGAGACAGGGGTTCGGGAAACACCATATATTTT.